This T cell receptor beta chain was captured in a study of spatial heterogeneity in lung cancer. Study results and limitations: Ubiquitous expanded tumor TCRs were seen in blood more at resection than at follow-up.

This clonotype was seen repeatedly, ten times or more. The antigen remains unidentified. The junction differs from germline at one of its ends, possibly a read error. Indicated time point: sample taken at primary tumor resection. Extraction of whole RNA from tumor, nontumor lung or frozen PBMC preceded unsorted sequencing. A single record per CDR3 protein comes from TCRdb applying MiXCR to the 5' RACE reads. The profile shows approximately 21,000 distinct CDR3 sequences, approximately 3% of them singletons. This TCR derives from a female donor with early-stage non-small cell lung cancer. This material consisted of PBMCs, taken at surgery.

CDR3 region: CSVGDRGNQPQHF. The DNA for the CDR3 is TGCAGCGTGGGGGACAGGGGCAACCAGCCCCAGCATTTT. The V gene is TRBV29-1, the J gene TRBJ1-5, with 10 bases that match TRBD1. Germline V gene lookup returns CDR1 SQVTM and CDR2 ANQGSEA. CDR3 size: 13 residues.